The clone carrying this T cell receptor (beta chain) has ten or more counts. This sample was taken from a study of read filtering for tumor transcriptome and immune sequencing. From 300 to 450 ng of RNA, a library with molecular barcoded alpha/delta and beta/gamma adaptors was made. TCRdb re-analysed the reads in MiXCR, keeping a single row per CDR3 protein. The data contain about 24,000 distinct CDR3 sequences, about 20% of them singletons. The V end was cut by 1 base, the J end by 0 bases, with 12 bases between. There are 16 residues in the CDR3. CDR1 is SGHTA, CDR2 FQGNSA, per germline. The chain is built from TRBV7-2 and TRBJ1-2; perhaps TRBD1 as D (6 bases). The origin of this receptor is a donor at least 40 years old with multiple myeloma. Sequencing was performed on a population of CD138-negative cells sorted from bone marrow. CDR3 nucleotides: TGTGCCAGCAGCTTAGAAGGACAGAGAGCTAACTATGGCTACACCTTC. Encoded protein: CASSLEGQRANYGYTF.